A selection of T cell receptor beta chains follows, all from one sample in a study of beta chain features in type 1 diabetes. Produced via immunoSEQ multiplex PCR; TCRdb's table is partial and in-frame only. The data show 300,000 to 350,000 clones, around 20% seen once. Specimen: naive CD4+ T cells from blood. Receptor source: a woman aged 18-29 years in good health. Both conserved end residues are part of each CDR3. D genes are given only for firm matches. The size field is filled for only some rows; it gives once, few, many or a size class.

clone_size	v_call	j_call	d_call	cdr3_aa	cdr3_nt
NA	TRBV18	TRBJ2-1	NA	CASSPQTSGYEQFF	TGTGCCAGCTCACCTCAGACTAGTGGCTATGAGCAGTTCTTC
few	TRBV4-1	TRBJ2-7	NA	CASSQAVTYEQYF	TGCGCCAGCAGCCAAGCAGTTACCTACGAGCAGTACTTC
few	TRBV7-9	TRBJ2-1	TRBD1	CASGTAYNEQFF	TGTGCCAGCGGGACAGCCTACAATGAGCAGTTCTTC
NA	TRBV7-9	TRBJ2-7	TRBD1	CASSNRQGGEYEQYF	TGTGCCAGCAGCAATAGACAGGGTGGTGAGTACGAGCAGTACTTC
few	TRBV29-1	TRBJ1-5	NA	CSDVRLPQHF	TGCAGCGACGTCAGACTTCCCCAGCATTTT
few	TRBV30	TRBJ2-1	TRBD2	CAWSGLAGVYNEQFF	TGTGCCTGGAGTGGACTAGCGGGAGTATACAATGAGCAGTTCTTC
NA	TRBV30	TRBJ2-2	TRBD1	CAWSAGTGGELFF	TGTGCCTGGAGTGCGGGGACAGGGGGGGAGCTGTTTTTT
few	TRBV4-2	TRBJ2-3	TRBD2	CASSQEGGGRNTDTQYF	TGTGCCAGCAGCCAGGAAGGCGGGGGACGAAACACAGATACGCAGTATTTT
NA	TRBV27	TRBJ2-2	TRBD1	CASSLSIPRDRGNTGELFF	TGTGCCAGCAGTTTATCGATCCCCCGGGACAGGGGAAACACCGGGGAGCTGTTTTTT
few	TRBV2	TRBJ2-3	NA	CAQTGTKNGPQYF	TGTGCCCAGACCGGGACAAAGAACGGGCCGCAGTATTTT